These 32 T cell receptor beta chains were sequenced from one sample in a study of tumor and adjacent non-tumor tissue in lung cancer. A modified ARM-PCR protocol with three rounds of nested PCR amplified TCRbeta. Each CDR3 protein gets one entry after TCRdb re-called the multiplex PCR reads with MiXCR. The repertoire holds about 75,000 distinct CDR3 sequences, around four fifths seen once, with more than 10% in the top ten. This sample's RNA came from whole unsorted tissue. Sequencing was done on a sample of lung tumor tissue. Source of these receptors: a woman in her forties or fifties with non-small cell lung cancer.

As for this clonotype: One end of the junction fails to match germline, which may point to a read error. V and J are TRBV6-5 and TRBJ1-4, with 10 bases matching TRBD1. The CDR3 is 14 residues long. In germline, CDR1 is MNHEY, CDR2 SVGAGI. CDR3 loop: CANRPGDRGKKLSF. CDR3 DNA: TGTGCCAACAGACCCGGGGACAGGGGAAAAAAACTGTCTTTT.

Note on this clonotype: Compared with germline, one end of the junction differs, possibly owing to a read error. The V and J genes are TRBV12-3 or TRBV12-4 and TRBJ2-7; D tentatively reads TRBD1 or TRBD2 (5 bases each). The CDR3 extends over 15 amino acids. The CDR3: CASGLRGESPYEQYF. CDR3 coding DNA: TGTGCCAGCGGTTTGAGGGGCGAGAGTCCCTACGAGCAGTACTTC.

The V and J genes are TRBV30 and TRBJ1-1; no firm D call. V lost 3 bases, J lost 2 bases, and 10 bases lay in between. This CDR3 contains 13 residues. CDR1 is GTSNPN, CDR2 SVGIG, per germline (reference sequence). This CDR3 is CAWRSQLNTEAFF. The CDR3 DNA sequence: TGTGCCTGGAGAAGTCAACTAAACACTGAAGCTTTCTTT.

The gene calls are TRBV2 and TRBJ2-3, with TRBD2 matching over 11 bases. The CDR3 loop spans 15 amino acids. CDR1 is SNHLY, CDR2 FYNNEI, per germline. J was trimmed by 3 bases and V by 6 bases; bases with no gene match: 5. As DNA, the CDR3 is TGTGCCAGCAGGGCCTCTAGCGGGAGGACAGATACGCAGTATTTT. It translates to CASRASSGRTDTQYF.

For this clonotype: The junction differs from germline at one of its ends, possibly a read error. The V gene is TRBV12-3 or TRBV12-4, the J gene TRBJ2-5, with D maybe TRBD1 (5 bases). The CDR3 is 13 amino acids. In nucleotides, the CDR3 is TGTGCCAACAGTTTAAGAACAGGAGAGACCCAGTACTTC. Protein product: CANSLRTGETQYF.

This clonotype was found once. This clone may be a read error of a much larger clone one base away. The chain links TRBV5-1 to TRBJ2-7; 8 bases line up with TRBD2. V shed 0 bases, J shed 4 bases, and the junction held 12 bases outside the gene matches. CDR3 length: 17 amino acids. The V gene's germline CDR1 is SGHRS and CDR2 YFSETQ. CDR3 in DNA: TGCGCCAGCAGCTTGGAGTGGATAGCGGGAACCGCGTACGAGCAGTACTTC. Its protein is CASSLEWIAGTAYEQYF. Based on the CDR3 plus reference TRBV5-1 and TRBJ2-7, the full variable domain is KAGVTQTPRYLIKTRGQQVTLSCSPISGHRSVSWYQQTPGQGLQFLFEYFSETQRNKGNFPGRFSGRQFSNSRSEMNVSTLELGDSALYLCASSLEWIAGTAYEQYFGPGTRLTVT.

The J gene is TRBJ1-2, the V gene TRBV7-2; D is unresolved. The CDR3 is 15 residues long. Germline assignment: CDR1 SGHTA and CDR2 FQGNSA. Trimming took off 1 base at V and 3 bases at J, with 12 bases between the two ends. The CDR3 nucleotides read TGTACCAGCAGCTTAGGCCAGGTAGCGGACTATGGCTACACCTTC. It yields the protein CTSSLGQVADYGYTF.

Regarding this clonotype: The junction and the germline gene differ at one end; a read error may be behind it. This chain connects TRBV12-3 or TRBV12-4 to TRBJ2-1, with 13 bases matching TRBD2. The CDR3 length is 18 residues. The CDR3, as DNA: TGTGCCAGCAGTTTACCAATGAGACTAGCGGGGGGTTGGAATGAGCAGCTCTTC. Amino acids: CASSLPMRLAGGWNEQLF.

With regard to this clonotype: Mismatch with germline at one junction end may stem from a read error. The V and J genes are TRBV4-1 and TRBJ1-1; a weak D match, TRBD1 (5 bases). Per germline, CDR1 MGHRA and CDR2 YSYEKL. The CDR3 is made up of 14 amino acids. The CDR3 region is CSSSLAGYDTEAFF. The CDR3 region has the DNA TGCTCCAGCAGCCTAGCAGGGTACGACACTGAAGCTTTCTTT.

On this clonotype itself: Germline is not matched at one junction end, which may reflect a read error. The rearrangement joins TRBV12-5 to TRBJ2-5; D may be TRBD1 or TRBD2 (5 bases each). Per the germline V gene, CDR1 is LGHNT and CDR2 is FRNRAP. The CDR3 spans 15 residues. The CDR3 region is CASARNVAIQGTQYF. Here the CDR3 DNA reads TGTGCTAGTGCGCGGAACGTAGCGATCCAAGGGACCCAATACTTC.

The rearrangement links TRBV5-1 to TRBJ2-5; TRBD2 matches at 7 bases. J lost 13 bases, V lost 4 bases, and 22 bases had no gene match. The CDR3 is 16 residues long. The germline CDR1 and CDR2 sequences are SGHRS and YFSETQ. The CDR3 region is CASSPMPLAAQESRYF. The CDR3 DNA sequence: TGCGCCAGCAGCCCAATGCCTCTAGCGGCCCAAGAGAGCCGGTACTTC.

As for this clonotype: This may be a read error: a much more frequent sequence differs by one nucleotide. Lacking the conserved final phenylalanine or tryptophan, this CDR3 likely reflects a read error. This chain uses TRBV20-1 with TRBJ2-3; unclear D gene. Germline loops: CDR1 DFQATT, CDR2 SNEGSKA (reference sequence). Trimming left V 5 bases short and J 1 base short, with 13 bases between. The CDR3 runs 14 residues. For the CDR3, the DNA is TGCAGTGCTCCCGACCCCCGGGGCACAGATACGCAGTATTCT. Encoded protein: CSAPDPRGTDTQYS.

This clonotype was found many times. The J gene is TRBJ2-7, the V gene TRBV4-1; 7 positions match TRBD1. The V segment lost 1 base and the J segment 2 bases; nucleotides outside the gene matches: 5. CDR1 and CDR2 (germline): MGHRA, YSYEKL. This CDR3 region has 15 residues. The CDR3 region has the DNA TGCGCCAGCAGCCAAGGACAGGGTGGCACCTACGAGCAGTACTTC. Residues: CASSQGQGGTYEQYF.

This sequence joins TRBV12-3 or TRBV12-4 and TRBJ2-2; possibly TRBD1 for D (5 bases). The CDR3 is made up of 14 amino acids. The V end lost 10 bases, the J end lost 2 bases, and 14 bases lay between the germline ends. Here the CDR3 DNA reads TGTGCCACCAAAAGTGACAGAAACACCGGGGAGCTGTTTTTT. Translated, it gives CATKSDRNTGELFF.

V gene TRBV29-1 combines with J gene TRBJ1-1, with D hard to call. V shed 5 bases and J shed 2 bases, with 15 bases lying between them. The CDR3 runs to 14 residues. Germline CDR1 reads SQVTM; CDR2 reads ANQGSEA. CDR3 protein: CSVIPPVGNTEAFF. In DNA, the CDR3 is TGCAGCGTTATACCTCCCGTGGGTAACACTGAAGCTTTCTTT.

J is TRBJ2-7 and V is TRBV6-5, with 8 bases lining up with TRBD1. CDR3 size: 15 residues. Germline trimming cut 7 bases from V and 4 bases from J; bases unmatched to any gene: 12. Germline loops: CDR1 MNHEY, CDR2 SVGAGI. The CDR3 nucleotides read TGTGCCAGCACCCCCAGCCGGAGACAGGGGTACGAGCAGTACTTC. The encoded protein is CASTPSRRQGYEQYF.

Concerning this clonotype itself: In this CDR3 the conserved last residue, phenylalanine or tryptophan, is missing, so a read error is likely. V gene TRBV29-1 combines with J gene TRBJ2-3, with D perhaps TRBD1 (5 bases). Germline CDR1 reads SQVTM; CDR2 reads ANQGSEA. The CDR3 is 15 residues long. CDR3 protein: CSVEPRVQDTATQYI. The DNA of the CDR3 is TGCAGCGTTGAACCCAGGGTTCAAGACACAGCTACGCAGTATATT.

Many counts were recorded for this clonotype. The rearrangement uses TRBV28 and TRBJ2-7; 8 bases map to TRBD2. V was clipped by 6 bases and J by 4 bases; unmatched bases: 8. This CDR3 has 14 amino acids. From germline, CDR1 is MDHEN and CDR2 SYDVKM. The CDR3 here is CASRDTGGPYEQYF. DNA for the CDR3: TGTGCCAGCAGGGACACGGGAGGGCCGTACGAGCAGTACTTC.

Concerning this clonotype itself: An end of the junction differs from the germline gene, which may be a read error. The chain employs TRBV29-1 and TRBJ1-4, with D perhaps TRBD1 (5 bases). Germline V gene data show CDR1 as SQVTM and CDR2 as ANQGSEA. The CDR3 is made up of 14 amino acids. In DNA form, the CDR3 reads TGCAGCGTTGAAGGTTCAGGGAGCAATGAAAAACAGTTTTTC. Residues: CSVEGSGSNEKQFF.

In this sample, this clonotype turned up once. The gene calls are TRBV11-3 and TRBJ1-2; D remains unclear. The length of the CDR3 is 12 residues. Trimming removed 11 bases at V and 13 bases at J, with 23 bases between. Germline V gene sequence: CDR1 SGHNT, CDR2 YENEEA. The CDR3 loop is CAAKTGRYGGTF. The CDR3 nucleotides read TGTGCCGCCAAGACGGGTCGCTATGGCGGCACCTTC.

With regard to this clonotype: A much larger clone lies one base from this, so it may be a read error. Here the CDR3 reads CASKGQASNQPQDF. CDR3 bases: TGTGCCAGCAAGGGACAGGCTAGCAATCAGCCCCAGGATTTT. V is TRBV28 and J is TRBJ1-5; TRBD1 agrees at 8 bases. The CDR3 is made up of 14 amino acids. The germline V gene has CDR1 MDHEN and CDR2 SYDVKM.

This clonotype appeared a few times. Compared with germline, one end of the junction differs, possibly owing to a read error. This rearrangement joins TRBV6-1 to TRBJ2-7; 12 bases fit TRBD2. Germline CDR1 is MNHNS and CDR2 is SASEGT. This CDR3 is built from 15 residues. This CDR3 reads CANSEGLAGSYEQYF. DNA for the CDR3: TGTGCCAACAGTGAGGGACTAGCGGGCTCCTACGAACAGTACTTC.

Note on this clonotype: The CDR3 end shows no conserved phenylalanine or tryptophan, and so a read error is likely. The genes are TRBV4-2 and TRBJ2-7, with D unresolved. Germline-derived CDR1 and CDR2 are LGHNA and YNFKEQ. CDR3 length: 15 residues. CDR3 in amino acids: CASCQESVSSYEQYY. The CDR3 DNA is TGTGCCAGCTGCCAAGAGAGCGTGAGTTCCTACGAGCAGTACTAC.

Regarding this clonotype: This may arise from a read error, as a much more abundant clone is one base away. This rearrangement joins TRBV20-1 to TRBJ2-3, with 7 bases aligning to TRBD2. V trimming: 0 bases; J trimming: 2 bases; junction bases outside the gene matches: 11. CDR3 length: 17 residues. Germline V gene data show CDR1 as DFQATT and CDR2 as SNEGSKA (reference sequence). The CDR3 here is CSARDPGGERDTDTQYF. CDR3 DNA sequence: TGCAGTGCTAGAGATCCCGGGGGTGAGCGGGACACAGATACGCAGTATTTT.

A word on this clonotype: A read error may produce the germline difference seen at one junction end. The chain is built from TRBV4-2 and TRBJ2-7; 13 bases align to TRBD2. The CDR3 is made up of 18 amino acids. Germline V gene lookup returns CDR1 LGHNA and CDR2 YNFKEQ. CDR3 bases: TGTGCCAGGAGCCAAGAAGGACTAGCGGGAGAAGACTGCTACGACCAGTACTTC. Translation gives CARSQEGLAGEDCYDQYF.

As concerns this clonotype: This sequence may be a read error, since a much larger clone differs from it by one base. V usage is TRBV28 and J usage is TRBJ2-1; the D gene is possibly TRBD2 (5 bases). Germline CDR1 MDHEN, CDR2 SYDVKM. The CDR3 spans 14 residues. The V end was cut by 6 bases, the J end by 8 bases, with 17 bases between. In DNA, the CDR3 is TGTGCCAGCAGGCCCAGCCTAGCAGGCCATGAGCAGTTCTTC. Translation: CASRPSLAGHEQFF.

Details on this clonotype: The junction and the germline gene differ at one end; a read error may be behind it. V is TRBV4-1 and J is TRBJ1-2, with 9 nucleotides matching TRBD1. CDR1 and CDR2 (germline): MGHRA, YSYEKL. This CDR3 has 16 residues. The CDR3 region has the DNA TGCGCCAGCAGCCAAGATAGGGACAGGGCAAGGATTGGCTACACTTTC. This gives the protein CASSQDRDRARIGYTF.

The chain employs TRBV21-1 and TRBJ1-3; the table's D call, TRBD1, has no DNA check behind it. TRBV21-1 is a recognized pseudogene. The length of the CDR3 is 18 residues. This CDR3 is CASSKVRTGPTSGNTIYF. The CDR3 nucleotides are TGTGCCAGCAGCAAAGTCAGGACAGGCCCTACTTCTGGAAACACCATATATTTT.

In the case of this clonotype: At one boundary the junction diverges from the germline segment, which might be a read error. The rearrangement joins TRBV29-1 to TRBJ2-7; 7 nucleotides line up with TRBD1. CDR3 length equals 14 residues. In germline, CDR1 is SQVTM, CDR2 ANQGSEA. The CDR3 DNA is TGCAGCGTTGATGGTTTGACAGGGCTGGACGAGCCGTATTTC. This encodes CSVDGLTGLDEPYF.

This clonotype was counted at least ten times. The V gene is TRBV6-1, the J gene TRBJ1-1; 8 bases match TRBD1. V dropped 7 bases and J dropped 2; count of bases not matched to a gene: 12. The CDR3 runs 16 residues. Per the germline V gene, CDR1 is MNHNS and CDR2 is SASEGT. CDR3 residues: CASTKGTGIFNTEAFF. CDR3 DNA: TGTGCCAGCACCAAAGGGACAGGTATTTTCAACACTGAAGCTTTCTTT.

To note about this clonotype: This could be a read error, since a much larger clone is one nucleotide away. This sequence joins TRBV20-1 and TRBJ2-3; D is ambiguous. The germline V gene encodes CDR1 DFQATT and CDR2 SNEGSKA (reference sequence). There are 14 residues in the CDR3. The ends were cut back, 7 bases at V and 1 base at J, with 15 bases in the middle. CDR3 DNA sequence: TGCAGTGTCCACGATTTGTTTGGCACAGATACGCAGTATTTT. Protein sequence: CSVHDLFGTDTQYF.

This clonotype was found many times. V and J are TRBV4-2 and TRBJ2-5; D perhaps matches TRBD2 (6 bases). The V gene lost 4 bases and the J gene lost 4 bases, with 13 bases spanning the gap. Germline V lookup: CDR1 LGHNA, CDR2 YNFKEQ. This CDR3 has 14 residues. CDR3 loop: CASSRGGERETQYF. Here the CDR3 DNA reads TGTGCCAGCAGCCGAGGAGGGGAGAGAGAGACCCAGTACTTC.